A single sample is the source of the 3 T cell receptor beta chains below, sequenced in a study of high-grade serous ovarian cancer treatment subgroups. Tumor samples were taken before definitive surgery or chemotherapy. TCRdb's table, derived via immunoSEQ multiplex PCR, lists solely in-frame clones and lacks some. The top ten clones hold 5% to 8% of a sample with roughly 15,000 clones, approximately 87% of them seen once. The sequenced sample consisted of tumor tissue. All receptors derive from a human donor with high-grade serous ovarian cancer.

The V call is TRBV28, the J call TRBJ2-5, with TRBD2 matching 7 bases. The CDR3 spans 13 residues. Trimming at V came to 8 bases and at J to 5 bases, leaving 8 bases not matched to a gene. Germline CDR1 MDHEN, CDR2 SYDVKM. Here the CDR3 reads CASRGTTLETQYF. The CDR3 DNA is TGTGCCAGCCGGGGGACTACCTTGGAGACCCAGTACTTC.

This rearrangement joins TRBV6-5 to TRBJ1-1; 8 bases agree with TRBD1. The CDR3 is 15 amino acids. J gave up 0 bases and V 3 bases, and 3 bases lay outside the gene matches. Germline CDR1 is MNHEY and CDR2 is SVGAGI. The CDR3 is CASSYGDRMNTEAFF. Here the CDR3 DNA reads TGTGCCAGCAGTTATGGGGACAGGATGAACACTGAAGCTTTCTTT.

This chain joins TRBV27 and TRBJ1-2, with D unresolved. This CDR3 has 13 amino acids. Looked up from germline, CDR1 is MNHEY and CDR2 is SMNVEV (reference sequence). With 8 bases removed from V and 6 bases from J, the gap between germline ends came to 16 bases. In nucleotides, the CDR3 is TGTGCCAGCCCCAGCACTCTATTAAATGGCTACACCTTC. Its protein is CASPSTLLNGYTF.